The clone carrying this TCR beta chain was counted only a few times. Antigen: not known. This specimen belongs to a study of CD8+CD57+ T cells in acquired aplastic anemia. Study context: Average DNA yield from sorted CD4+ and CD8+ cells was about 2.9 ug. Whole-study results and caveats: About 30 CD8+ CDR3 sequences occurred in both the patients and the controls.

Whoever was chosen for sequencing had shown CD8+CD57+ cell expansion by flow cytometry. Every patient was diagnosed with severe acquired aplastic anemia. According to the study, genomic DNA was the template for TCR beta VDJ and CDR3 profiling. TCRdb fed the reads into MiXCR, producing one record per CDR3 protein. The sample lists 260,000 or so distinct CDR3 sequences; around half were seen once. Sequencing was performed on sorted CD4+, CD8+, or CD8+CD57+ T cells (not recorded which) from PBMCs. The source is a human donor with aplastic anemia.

CDR3 DNA: TGTGCCAGCTCACCACCGTCCAGGGGGCCCAATCAGCCCCAGCATTTT. The encoded protein is CASSPPSRGPNQPQHF. The gene calls are TRBV5-6 and TRBJ1-5; 8 bases are a match to TRBD1. CDR1 and CDR2 (germline): SGHDT, YYEEEE. Germline trimming cut 7 bases from V and 3 bases from J; bases unmatched to any gene: 12. CDR3 length: 16 amino acids.